Below are 8 T cell receptor beta chains sequenced from a single sample in a study of monozygotic twins with inflammatory bowel disease. TCRdb re-called the 5' RACE reads; every CDR3 protein appears as one record, without DNA. In total, the table holds some 150,000 distinct CDR3 sequences. The sample was blood. The source of these receptors is a human donor with ulcerative colitis or Crohn's disease, or a healthy co-twin of an affected twin (not recorded which).

The J gene is TRBJ2-1, the V gene TRBV20-1. The CDR3 sequence is 15 residues long. Germline CDR1 is DFQATT and CDR2 is SNEGSKA (reference sequence). The CDR3 spells CSARGQWASYNEQFF.

This chain uses TRBV7-3 with TRBJ2-7; TCRdb lists TRBD1, though no DNA is available to test this call. From germline, CDR1 is SGHTA and CDR2 FQGTGA. The CDR3 contains 14 residues. The CDR3 loop is CASGPGSGSYEQYF.

This chain joins TRBV4-2 and TRBJ2-5; the TCRdb call, TRBD1, lacks DNA for checking. The CDR3 extends over 17 amino acids. CDR1 and CDR2 from the germline V gene are LGHNA and YNFKEQ. The CDR3: CASSQAAGTGKQETQYF.

The chain has TRBV7-9 and TRBJ2-3; the TCRdb call, TRBD1, lacks DNA for checking. Germline V gene data show CDR1 as SEHNR and CDR2 as FQNEAQ (reference sequence). CDR3 length: 14 amino acids. CDR3 sequence reads: CASSLSNPYDTQYF.

This chain links TRBV7-9 with TRBJ2-7; the D call of TRBD1 rests on TCRdb alone, since no DNA is present to check it. This CDR3 is built from 13 residues. The germline V gene has CDR1 SEHNR and CDR2 FQNEAQ (reference sequence). The CDR3: CASSLDWGDEQYF.

This chain connects TRBV18 to TRBJ1-5; TCRdb calls TRBD1, which cannot be checked without DNA. Germline CDR1 and CDR2: KGHSH and LQKENI. This CDR3 is built from 16 residues. CDR3 in amino acids: CASSPQGLPANQPQHF.

The CDR3 is CSAKGHGLSEAFF. V usage is TRBV20-1 and J usage is TRBJ1-1; there is no DNA to check the TCRdb D call of TRBD1. The germline gives CDR1 DFQATT, CDR2 SNEGSKA (reference sequence). The CDR3 is 13 residues long.

V is TRBV7-7 and J is TRBJ2-7; TCRdb gives TRBD1 as the D gene, but with no DNA this cannot be confirmed. CDR1 and CDR2 from the germline V gene are SSHAT and FNYEAQ (reference sequence). This CDR3 is 14 amino acids long. Here the CDR3 reads CASSLDKGSGEQYF.